Listed below are T cell receptor beta chains from one sample, sequenced in a study of regulatory T cells in long-lasting Graves disease. One entry per CDR3 protein, called by TCRdb with MiXCR from the multiplex PCR reads. The sample has about 530,000 distinct CDR3 sequences, about 16% seen once; the top ten hold around 25%. This sample was shared with a second study, whose subject was T cells in Graves' hyperthyroidism and ophthalmopathy.

Specimen: peripheral blood mononuclear cells (PBMCs), collected at new diagnosis, from a patient treated with antithyroid drugs. These receptors came from a woman aged 35-60 years with Graves disease. CDR3s include the opening cysteine and the closing phenylalanine or tryptophan.

j_call v_call cdr3_aa
TRBJ1-4 TRBV5-5 CASSFTTGEGKLFF
TRBJ1-4 TRBV28 CASRLGVEKLFF
TRBJ1-4 TRBV28 CASSSDPNEKLFF
TRBJ1-2 TRBV12-3/TRBV12-4 CASSLTGTGLGYTF
TRBJ1-5 TRBV20-1 CSAAGSSNQPQHF
TRBJ2-5 TRBV19 CASSINGFWAAGEQETQYF
TRBJ1-1 TRBV7-3 CASRSRANTEAFF
TRBJ2-5 TRBV2 CASSEGGEETQYF
TRBJ1-6 TRBV12-3/TRBV12-4 CASSSSREFNSPLHF
TRBJ1-2 TRBV9 CASSEFGEIPNYGYTF
TRBJ2-1 TRBV12-5 CASGPVGGEQFF
TRBJ1-1 TRBV27 CASTPGTGGRTEAFF
TRBJ1-5 TRBV3-1 CASSQELNQPQHF
TRBJ1-2 TRBV12-3/TRBV12-4 CASSQQGFYGYTF
TRBJ2-1 TRBV5-1 CASSLTDRAVGEQFF
TRBJ1-1 TRBV3-1 CASSQDSRGEAFF
TRBJ1-5 TRBV5-1 CASSLQGDSNQPQHF
TRBJ2-2 TRBV19 CASTLGAAVNTGELFF
TRBJ1-2 TRBV28 CASSLNDRGPGYTF
TRBJ2-3 TRBV5-4 CASSLTALRGADTQYF
TRBJ1-2 TRBV3-1 CASSLDTYYGYTF
TRBJ1-1 TRBV30 CAWRRQRVTEAFF
TRBJ2-6 TRBV3-1 CASSQPTGTISGANVLTF
TRBJ2-5 TRBV6-1 CASSHSGHPQETQYF
TRBJ2-1 TRBV7-8 CASSPRLAGDSYNEQFF
TRBJ2-1 TRBV18 CASSRLGGSYNEQFF
TRBJ2-1 TRBV24-1 CATSERPGSEQFF
TRBJ1-2 TRBV7-2 CASSPRTGANYGYTF
TRBJ2-7 TRBV7-2 CASSLRDKGEQYF
TRBJ2-2 TRBV30 CAWRPSRQGWAGELFF
TRBJ1-1 TRBV18 CASSPPGTGSSEAFF
TRBJ2-7 TRBV7-2 CASSLGARGSSYEQYF
TRBJ2-1 TRBV6-5 CASSYFTSGEEEQFF
TRBJ1-6 TRBV14 CASSQLPVGHSPLHF
TRBJ1-4 TRBV27 CASSDPGTGVEKLFF
TRBJ2-7 TRBV5-1 CASRRQGSSYEQYF
TRBJ1-4 TRBV20-1 CSAARQGGEKLFF
TRBJ1-1 TRBV5-1 CASTNTATGGVNTEAFF
TRBJ2-7 TRBV19 CASSMTSQTYEQYF
TRBJ2-5 TRBV7-2 CASSLTTNQETQYF
TRBJ2-5 TRBV12-3/TRBV12-4 CASSPTIWGPQETQYF
TRBJ2-1 TRBV5-1 CASSPGEGRRTYEQFF
TRBJ1-6 TRBV2 CASSESRNSPLHF
TRBJ1-5 TRBV6-2/TRBV6-3 CASRSGDRGRAGNQPQHF
TRBJ2-7 TRBV5-1 CASSPNWGSYEQYF
TRBJ1-1 TRBV11-3 CASSSGQGVATEAFF